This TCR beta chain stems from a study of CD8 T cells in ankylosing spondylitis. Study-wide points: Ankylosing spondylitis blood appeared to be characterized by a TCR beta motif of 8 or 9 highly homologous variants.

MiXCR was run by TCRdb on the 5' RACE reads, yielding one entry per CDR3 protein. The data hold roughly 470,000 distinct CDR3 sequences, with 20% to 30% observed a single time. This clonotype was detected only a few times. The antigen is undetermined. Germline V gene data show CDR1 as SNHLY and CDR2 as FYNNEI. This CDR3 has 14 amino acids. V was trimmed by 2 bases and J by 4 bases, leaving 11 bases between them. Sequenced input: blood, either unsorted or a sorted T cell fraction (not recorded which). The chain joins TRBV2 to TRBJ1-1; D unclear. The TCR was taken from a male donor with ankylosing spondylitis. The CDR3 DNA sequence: TGTGCCAGCAGTGAAACCAGGTGGGGCACTGAAGCTTTCTTT. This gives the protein CASSETRWGTEAFF.